These T cell receptor beta chains were read from a single sample in a study of T cells in Graves' hyperthyroidism and ophthalmopathy. TCRdb re-called the multiplex PCR reads through MiXCR, storing one row per CDR3 protein. This sample yields approximately 360,000 distinct CDR3 sequences, of which around a quarter are seen a single time; less than 75% belongs to the top ten. The specimen was blood. These receptors were collected from a man aged 45-65 years with Graves' hyperthyroidism. CDR3s include the opening cysteine and the closing phenylalanine or tryptophan. Each record gives: J gene, clone size, D gene, V gene, CDR3 DNA, CDR3 protein. A D gene is named only where the DNA matches it firmly. Clone size is given for some rows only: seen once, a few or many times, or a class if the clone is expanded.

>TRBJ1-1|few|NA|TRBV12-3/TRBV12-4
TGTGCCAGCAAAGGACAGTGGAACACTGAAGCTTTCTTT
CASKGQWNTEAFF
>TRBJ2-2|few|NA|TRBV11-2
TGTGCCAGCAGCTTAGCCGGTTCCACCGGGGAGCTGTTTTTT
CASSLAGSTGELFF
>TRBJ2-7|many|TRBD1|TRBV7-2
TGTGCCAGCAGCCCGACGGACAGGGTCAAGCAGTACTTC
CASSPTDRVKQYF
>TRBJ2-7|few|TRBD1|TRBV20-1
TGCAGTGCGCCAAGGACCAGGGGGACGAGCTACGAGCAGTACTTC
CSAPRTRGTSYEQYF
>TRBJ1-5|many|TRBD1|TRBV19
TGTGCCAGCCGACAGGGTGGGGGCAATCAGCCCCAGCATTTT
CASRQGGGNQPQHF
>TRBJ2-3|few|TRBD2|TRBV20-1
TGCAGTGCTAGAGGGCTAGCGGGAGCTCGCACAGATACGCAGTATTTT
CSARGLAGARTDTQYF
>TRBJ1-5|NA|TRBD1|TRBV10-2
TGCGCCAGCAGTGAGTATCGGGACAGGGGGCTGGGAAGCAATCAGCCCCAGCATTTT
CASSEYRDRGLGSNQPQHF
>TRBJ1-1|NA|TRBD1|TRBV30
TGTGCCTGCAACCAGGGGGCTCTGAACACTGAAGCTTTCTTT
CACNQGALNTEAFF
>TRBJ2-3|few|TRBD2|TRBV28
TGTGCCAGCAGGGGTACCGGGACTAGCAGATCCACAGATACGCAGTATTTT
CASRGTGTSRSTDTQYF
>TRBJ2-7|NA|NA|TRBV5-1
TGCGCCAGCAGCTTGGAGGGACCGAGCTCCTACGAGCAGTACTTC
CASSLEGPSSYEQYF
>TRBJ2-3|many|TRBD2|TRBV3-1
TGTGCCAGCAGCCAAGATTTAACTAGCGGAGTCACAGATACGCAGTATTTT
CASSQDLTSGVTDTQYF
>TRBJ2-2|few|NA|TRBV12-5
TGTGCTAGTGGTTACACCGGGGAGCTGTTTTTT
CASGYTGELFF
>TRBJ2-1|many|TRBD1|TRBV27
TGTGCCAGCAGTCCGACAGGGTGGTCCTACAATGAGCAGTTCTTC
CASSPTGWSYNEQFF
>TRBJ2-7|few|NA|TRBV10-3
TGTGCCATCAGTGCGGCGTTCCCCGAGCAGTACTTC
CAISAAFPEQYF
>TRBJ2-5|many|NA|TRBV27
TGTGCCACCCAGGGGACCCTGGGGGAGACCCAGTACTTC
CATQGTLGETQYF
>TRBJ2-5|few|NA|TRBV6-5
TGTGCCAGCAGTTCCGGGTTGGGGACCCAGTACTTC
CASSSGLGTQYF
>TRBJ1-1|NA|NA|TRBV6-6
TGTGCCAGCAGTTACTCGAAGAACACTGAAGCTTTCTTT
CASSYSKNTEAFF
>TRBJ2-5|many|NA|TRBV12-3/TRBV12-4
TGTGCCAGCACCCCCCTCGGGCGTCCAGAGACCCAGTACTTC
CASTPLGRPETQYF
>TRBJ2-3|NA|TRBD1|TRBV7-9
TGTGCCAGCAGCTCACAGGGGTTGACAGATACGCAGTATTTT
CASSSQGLTDTQYF
>TRBJ2-4|NA|TRBD1|TRBV29-1
TGCAGCGTTATGGGACAGCCCTTAAACATTCAGTACTTC
CSVMGQPLNIQYF
>TRBJ2-5|few|NA|TRBV19
TGTGCCAGTAGCCCCGGAGAGGGGGAGACCCAGTACTTC
CASSPGEGETQYF
>TRBJ2-1|NA|NA|TRBV20-1
TGCAGTGCGCTGTCGGTTTACAATGAGCAGTTCTTC
CSALSVYNEQFF
>TRBJ1-6|NA|NA|TRBV19
TGTGCCAGTAGTAAGGGGAATAATTCACCCCTCCACTTT
CASSKGNNSPLHF
>TRBJ2-2|NA|TRBD2|TRBV3-1
TGTGCCAGCAGCCAAGAACAGAGACTAGCGGGTGTCACCGGGGAGCTGTTTTTT
CASSQEQRLAGVTGELFF
>TRBJ2-5|few|NA|TRBV28
TGTGCCAGCAGTTTAAATACAGGGCGACAACAGTACTTC
CASSLNTGRQQYF
>TRBJ2-7|few|NA|TRBV3-1
TGTGCCAGCAGCCAAGGAAGGGGGGCCTCCTACGAGCAGTACTTC
CASSQGRGASYEQYF
>TRBJ2-6|NA|NA|TRBV7-2
TGTGCCAGCAGCTTTACAGATGGGGCCAACGTCCTGACTTTC
CASSFTDGANVLTF
>TRBJ2-3|many|TRBD2|TRBV27
TGTGCCAGCAGTTTAAGGGAGACTAGCGGGGACACAGATACGCAGTATTTT
CASSLRETSGDTDTQYF
>TRBJ1-5|NA|NA|TRBV6-1
TGTGCCAGCAACCCCGTCCATAGCAATCAGCCCCAGCATTTT
CASNPVHSNQPQHF
>TRBJ2-2|once|NA|TRBV6-1
TGTGCCAGCAGTGATGGCGGGGTTACCGGGGAGCTGTTTTTT
CASSDGGVTGELFF
>TRBJ2-1|NA|NA|TRBV30
TGTGCCTCGGTTCTAGGGAGTTACAATGAGCAGTTCTTC
CASVLGSYNEQFF
>TRBJ1-1|NA|NA|TRBV7-2
TGTGCCAGCACCGCCACAGGGTCCCCAAGCACTGAAGCTTTCTTT
CASTATGSPSTEAFF
>TRBJ1-1|few|NA|TRBV2
TGTGCCAGCAGTGGAGACAGAATGAACACTGAAGCTTTCTTT
CASSGDRMNTEAFF
>TRBJ1-1|few|NA|TRBV27
TGTGCCACCTATACGAACACTGAAGCTTTCTTT
CATYTNTEAFF
>TRBJ2-1|few|TRBD2|TRBV18
TGTGCCAGCTCACCACTCCCCATACTAGCGGACAATGAGCAGTTCTTC
CASSPLPILADNEQFF
>TRBJ2-5|many|NA|TRBV28
TGTGCCAGCAGTCCTCTTCTAAGGAGACAAGAGACCCAGTACTTC
CASSPLLRRQETQYF
>TRBJ2-3|NA|TRBD1|TRBV12-5
TGTGCTAGTGTCTCCGGGACAGACACAGATACGCAGTATTTT
CASVSGTDTDTQYF
>TRBJ2-7|NA|NA|TRBV7-2
TGTGCCAGCAGCGCCACAGGATCTCACGAGCAGTACTTC
CASSATGSHEQYF
>TRBJ1-2|NA|TRBD1|TRBV18
TGTGCCAGCTCACAAAGACAGGGCCGCTACACCTTC
CASSQRQGRYTF
>TRBJ1-3|NA|NA|TRBV20-1
TGCAGTGCCGCACAGGGAAACACCATATATTTT
CSAAQGNTIYF
>TRBJ2-1|NA|NA|TRBV5-4
TGTGCCAGCACCAAGGACTGGAACAATGAGCAGTTCTTC
CASTKDWNNEQFF
>TRBJ2-3|many|NA|TRBV5-1
TGCGCCAGCAGCTACGGAGGGGCAGATACGCAGTATTTT
CASSYGGADTQYF
>TRBJ2-1|NA|TRBD2|TRBV6-1
TGTGCCAGCAGTGAGAGAATAGCGGGCCGGTCCTACAATGAGCAGTTCTTC
CASSERIAGRSYNEQFF
>TRBJ2-7|NA|NA|TRBV20-1
TGCAGTGCTAGAGGCGGGACCACCTACGAGCAGTACTTC
CSARGGTTYEQYF
>TRBJ2-5|many|NA|TRBV28
TGTGCCAGCACTCCGGGGATTCAAGAGACCCAGTACTTC
CASTPGIQETQYF
>TRBJ2-3|NA|NA|TRBV30
TGTGCCTGGAGTGCGACAGCAGATACGCAGTATTTT
CAWSATADTQYF
>TRBJ2-5|many|NA|TRBV11-3
TGTGCCAGCAGCTACGGGATGGGGGAGACCCAGTACTTC
CASSYGMGETQYF
>TRBJ2-5|NA|TRBD1|TRBV5-1
TGCGCCAGCTTCCGGGGACAGCTTAACCAAGAGACCCAGTACTTC
CASFRGQLNQETQYF
>TRBJ2-7|many|TRBD2|TRBV2
TGTGCCAGCAGTGGTGTGACTAGCGGGCTGAGCTCCTACGAGCAGTACTTC
CASSGVTSGLSSYEQYF
>TRBJ2-3|few|NA|TRBV3-1
TGTGCCAGCAGCCAACTAGGAGGTACGCAGTATTTT
CASSQLGGTQYF
>TRBJ1-2|NA|NA|TRBV11-2
TGTGCCAGCAGCCCCCCGCCCTATTCACGGGAGGAGAAACATGGCTACACCTTC
CASSPPPYSREEKHGYTF
>TRBJ2-7|NA|NA|TRBV24-1
TGTGCCACCAGTGAATTCGTCGGCTACGAGCAGTACTTC
CATSEFVGYEQYF
>TRBJ2-1|few|NA|TRBV12-3/TRBV12-4
TGTGCCAGCAGTTTATCTCTAGAGCATGAGCAGTTCTTC
CASSLSLEHEQFF